This T cell receptor (beta chain) was identified during a study of blood T cell repertoires in COVID-19 (dated by TCRdb to 2020 to 2022). At the level of the whole study: Samples covering the acute and convalescent phases of COVID-19 were provided by collaborators in the United States, Italy and Spain. Subjects who had been exposed to COVID-19, were actively infected with it, or had recovered from it provided the deeply sampled blood TCRbeta repertoires that made up the dataset. The repertoires were released in a freely available public database intended as a resource for research on the immune response to SARS-CoV-2. Where HLA class I and class II types were available, the types were taken from metadata supplied by the sample provider, not from assay-based typing. A de-identified subject ID, COVID-19 status, age in years and sex were almost always included in the sample metadata. Samples were obtained from the ongoing ImmuneRACE study (first 160 participants) and from over 1,000 subjects provided by 6 global collaborators. The prospective study material was composed of cDNA or gDNA derived from T cells, B-cell-depleted T cells, or PBMCs. The research as a whole found: The quantity of clinical and demographic metadata differed by source and by participant and was supplied without curation.

TCRbeta CDR3 regions were amplified from genomic DNA by means of the immunoSEQ Assay, a bias-controlled multiplex PCR. Processing in the source paper ran as follows. The number of nucleated cells in each sample was estimated by amplification of reference gene primers within the assay. To quantify the absolute abundance of each unique TCRbeta CDR3 rearrangement, sequence reads were collapsed and filtered. For each sample, productive Simpson clonality was calculated by taking the square root of Simpson's diversity index across productive rearrangements. TCRdb took over this immuneACCESS table, retaining in-frame rearrangements with V and J assigned. Such tables are incomplete; in checked studies, under half of the missing clones stem from an unresolved V gene, and the remainder is unexplained. V, J and clone size derive from that table, while D and trimming were established from the DNA sequence. In this sample the table shows a few hundred thousand clones, 80% to 95% of which occur a single time. The ten largest clonotypes hold approximately 18% of the sample.

Comment on this clone: Its target antigen remains unknown. No qualities accompany the bases; no much larger clone lies one base away.

After removal of 7 bases from V and 5 bases from J, the junction retains 5 bases not matched to a gene. Reading the germline V gene gives CDR1 KGHDR and CDR2 SFDVKD. Its CDR3 holds 13 amino acids, cysteine through phenylalanine. Kept here is only the CDR3 DNA, which spans 39 bases and is read in frame from base 1. In the prospective study, participants were about 18 to 100 years old, resided in about two dozen geographic areas of the United States, and were enrolled through a virtual design. In the prospective study, cohorts were assigned on the basis of participant-reported clinical history obtained from a screening survey and a study questionnaire. ImmuneRACE Cohort 3 recovered participants were defined by two consecutive negative NP/OP PCR tests, healthcare professional clearance, or symptom resolution. Mobile phlebotomists in the prospective study collected whole blood, serum and a nasopharyngeal or oropharyngeal swab from every participant. Participants in the prospective study had the option to provide additional blood draws and questionnaires over a roughly 2-month period. Blood samples from the prospective study were shipped frozen or at room temperature prior to DNA extraction.

The chain uses TRBV24-1 and TRBJ2-7, and 9 junction bases match TRBD1. Specimen: PBMCs or T cells enriched from blood (not recorded which). The origin of this receptor is a woman in her 30s who had recovered from COVID-19. The CDR3 reads CATSRTGVNEQYF. The sequence in DNA is TGTGCCACCAGCCGGACAGGGGTAAACGAGCAGTACTTC.